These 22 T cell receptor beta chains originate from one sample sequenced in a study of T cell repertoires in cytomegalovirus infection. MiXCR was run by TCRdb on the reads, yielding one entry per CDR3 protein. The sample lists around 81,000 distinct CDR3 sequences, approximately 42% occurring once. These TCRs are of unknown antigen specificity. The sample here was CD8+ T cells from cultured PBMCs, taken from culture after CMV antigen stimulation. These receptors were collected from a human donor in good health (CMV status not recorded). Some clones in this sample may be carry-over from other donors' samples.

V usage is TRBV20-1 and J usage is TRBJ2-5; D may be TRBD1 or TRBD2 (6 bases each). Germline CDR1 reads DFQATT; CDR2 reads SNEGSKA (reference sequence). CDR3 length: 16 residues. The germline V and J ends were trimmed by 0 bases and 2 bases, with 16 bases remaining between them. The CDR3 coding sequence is TGCAGTGCTAGAGACCCTGTCGGGGGCCTTCAAGAGACCCAGTACTTC. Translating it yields CSARDPVGGLQETQYF.

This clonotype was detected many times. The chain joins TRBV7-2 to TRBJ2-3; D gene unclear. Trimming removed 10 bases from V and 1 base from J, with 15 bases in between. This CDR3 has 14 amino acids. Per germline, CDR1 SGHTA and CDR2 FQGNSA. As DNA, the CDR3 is TGTGCCACTCGAAAGACAAGCGGCACAGATACGCAGTATTTT. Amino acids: CATRKTSGTDTQYF.

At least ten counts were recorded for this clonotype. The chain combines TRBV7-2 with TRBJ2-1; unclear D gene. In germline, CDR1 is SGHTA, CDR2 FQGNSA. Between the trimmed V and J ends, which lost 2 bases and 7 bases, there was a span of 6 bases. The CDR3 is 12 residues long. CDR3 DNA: TGTGCCAGCAGCTTACCCATTAATGAGCAGTTCTTC. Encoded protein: CASSLPINEQFF.

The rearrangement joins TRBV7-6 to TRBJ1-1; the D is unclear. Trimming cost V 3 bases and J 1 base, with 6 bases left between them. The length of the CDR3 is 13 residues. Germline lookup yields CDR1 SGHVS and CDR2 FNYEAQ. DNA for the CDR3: TGTGCCAGCAGCTTCCCAGGGAACACTGAAGCTTTCTTT. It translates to CASSFPGNTEAFF. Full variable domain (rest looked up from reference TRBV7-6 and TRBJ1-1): GAGVSQSPRYKVTKRGQDVALRCDPISGHVSLYWYRQALGQGPEFLTYFNYEAQQDKSGLPNDRFSAERPEGSISTLTIQRTEQRDSAMYRCASSFPGNTEAFFGQGTRLTVV.

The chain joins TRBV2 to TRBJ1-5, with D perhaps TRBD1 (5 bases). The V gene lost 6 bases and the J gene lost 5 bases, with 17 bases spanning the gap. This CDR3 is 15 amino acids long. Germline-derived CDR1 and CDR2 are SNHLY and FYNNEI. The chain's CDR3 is CASRDHGRVDQPQHF. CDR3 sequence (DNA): TGTGCCAGCAGGGACCACGGCAGGGTCGATCAGCCCCAGCATTTT.

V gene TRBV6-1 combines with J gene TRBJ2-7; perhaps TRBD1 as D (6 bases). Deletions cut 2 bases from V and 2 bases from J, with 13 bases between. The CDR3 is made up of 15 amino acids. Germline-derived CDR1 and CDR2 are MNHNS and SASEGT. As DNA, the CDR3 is TGTGCCAGCAGTGAATTGTCAGGGGTTGCCTACGAGCAGTACTTC. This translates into CASSELSGVAYEQYF.

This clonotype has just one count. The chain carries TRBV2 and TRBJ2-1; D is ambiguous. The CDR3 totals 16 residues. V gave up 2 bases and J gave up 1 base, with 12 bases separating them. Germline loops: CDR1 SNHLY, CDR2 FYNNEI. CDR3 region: CASSESGSVSYNEQFF. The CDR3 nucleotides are TGTGCCAGCAGTGAATCTGGGTCCGTATCCTACAATGAGCAGTTCTTC.

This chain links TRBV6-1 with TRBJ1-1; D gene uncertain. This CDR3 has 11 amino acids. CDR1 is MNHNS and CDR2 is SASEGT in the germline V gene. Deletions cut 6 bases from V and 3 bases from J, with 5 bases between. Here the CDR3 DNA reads TGTGCCAGCAGGAAGGACACTGAAGCTTTCTTT. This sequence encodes CASRKDTEAFF.

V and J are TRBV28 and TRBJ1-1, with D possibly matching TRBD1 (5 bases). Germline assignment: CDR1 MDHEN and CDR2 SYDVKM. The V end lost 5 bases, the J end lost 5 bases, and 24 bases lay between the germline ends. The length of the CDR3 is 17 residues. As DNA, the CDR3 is TGTGCCAGCAGTCCCGACGAGAGGGAAGAGGGGAAGACTGAAGCTTTCTTT. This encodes CASSPDEREEGKTEAFF.

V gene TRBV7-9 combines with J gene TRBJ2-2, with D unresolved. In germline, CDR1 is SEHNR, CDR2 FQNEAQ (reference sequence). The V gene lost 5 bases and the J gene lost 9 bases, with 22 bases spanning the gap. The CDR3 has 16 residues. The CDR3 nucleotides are TGTGCCAGCAGCGGCGGTGGGCTACAGCGTCCCTGGGAGCTGTTTTTT. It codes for CASSGGGLQRPWELFF.

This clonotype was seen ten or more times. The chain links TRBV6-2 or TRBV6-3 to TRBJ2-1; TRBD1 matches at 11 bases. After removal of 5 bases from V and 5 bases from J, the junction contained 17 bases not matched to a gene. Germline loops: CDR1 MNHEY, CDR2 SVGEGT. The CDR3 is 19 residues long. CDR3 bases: TGTGCCAGCAGTAAGAGGACAGGGGGCTCGTATGAGGTCAACAATGAGCAGTTCTTC. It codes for CASSKRTGGSYEVNNEQFF.

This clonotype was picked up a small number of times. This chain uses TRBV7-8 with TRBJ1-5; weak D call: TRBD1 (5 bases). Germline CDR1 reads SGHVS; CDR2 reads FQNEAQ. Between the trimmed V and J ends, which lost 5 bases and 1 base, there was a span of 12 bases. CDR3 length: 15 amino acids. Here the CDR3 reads CASSEYRDSNQPQHF. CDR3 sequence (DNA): TGTGCCAGCAGCGAATACCGGGACAGCAATCAGCCCCAGCATTTT.

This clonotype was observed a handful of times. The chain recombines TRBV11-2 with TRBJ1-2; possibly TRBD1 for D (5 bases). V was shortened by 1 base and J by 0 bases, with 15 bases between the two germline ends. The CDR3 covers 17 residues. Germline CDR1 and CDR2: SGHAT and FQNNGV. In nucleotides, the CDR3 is TGTGCCAGCAGCTTAGTCTACAGGCCGGGACCTAACTATGGCTACACCTTC. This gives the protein CASSLVYRPGPNYGYTF.

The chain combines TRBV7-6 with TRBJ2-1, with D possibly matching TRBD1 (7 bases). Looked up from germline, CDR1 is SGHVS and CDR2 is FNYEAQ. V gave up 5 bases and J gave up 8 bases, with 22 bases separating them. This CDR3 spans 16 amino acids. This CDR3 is CASSPGGTDRADEQFF. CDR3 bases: TGTGCCAGCAGCCCTGGGGGGACAGACCGTGCCGATGAGCAGTTCTTC.

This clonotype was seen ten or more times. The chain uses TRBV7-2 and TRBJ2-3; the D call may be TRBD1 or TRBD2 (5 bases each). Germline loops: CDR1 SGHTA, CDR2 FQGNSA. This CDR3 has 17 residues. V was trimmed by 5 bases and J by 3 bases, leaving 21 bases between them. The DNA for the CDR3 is TGTGCCAGCAGCCGAAGTCTCCTAGGTTGGGGGACAGATACGCAGTATTTT. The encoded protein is CASSRSLLGWGTDTQYF.

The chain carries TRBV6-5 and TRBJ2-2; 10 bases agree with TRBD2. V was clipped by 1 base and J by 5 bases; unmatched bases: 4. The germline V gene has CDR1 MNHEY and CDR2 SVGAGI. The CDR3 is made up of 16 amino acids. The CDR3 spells CASSYFGSGGTGELFF. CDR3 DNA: TGTGCCAGCAGTTACTTCGGTAGCGGGGGGACCGGGGAGCTGTTTTTT.

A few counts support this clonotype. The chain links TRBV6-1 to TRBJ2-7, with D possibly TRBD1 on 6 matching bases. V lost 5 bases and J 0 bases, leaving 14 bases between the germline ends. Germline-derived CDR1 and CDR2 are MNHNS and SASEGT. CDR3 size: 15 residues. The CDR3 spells CASSLPSDSSYEQYF. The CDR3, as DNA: TGTGCCAGCAGTCTCCCCTCGGACAGCTCCTACGAGCAGTACTTC.

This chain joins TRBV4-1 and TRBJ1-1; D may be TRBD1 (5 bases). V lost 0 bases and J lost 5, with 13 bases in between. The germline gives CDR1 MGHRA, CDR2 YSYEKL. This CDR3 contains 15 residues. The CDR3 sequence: CASSQEPGVKTEAFF. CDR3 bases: TGCGCCAGCAGCCAAGAACCGGGGGTTAAAACTGAAGCTTTCTTT.

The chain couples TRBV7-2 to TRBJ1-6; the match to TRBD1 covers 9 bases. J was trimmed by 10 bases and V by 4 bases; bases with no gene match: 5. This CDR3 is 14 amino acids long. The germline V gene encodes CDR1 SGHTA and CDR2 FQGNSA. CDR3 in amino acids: CASSSGQGYSPLHF. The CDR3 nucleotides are TGTGCCAGCAGCTCGGGACAGGGTTACTCACCCCTCCACTTT.

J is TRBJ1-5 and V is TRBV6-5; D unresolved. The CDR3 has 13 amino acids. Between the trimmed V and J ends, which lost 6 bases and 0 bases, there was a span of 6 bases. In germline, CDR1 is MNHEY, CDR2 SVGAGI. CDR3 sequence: CASRRNSNQPQHF. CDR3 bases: TGTGCCAGCAGACGGAATAGCAATCAGCCCCAGCATTTT.

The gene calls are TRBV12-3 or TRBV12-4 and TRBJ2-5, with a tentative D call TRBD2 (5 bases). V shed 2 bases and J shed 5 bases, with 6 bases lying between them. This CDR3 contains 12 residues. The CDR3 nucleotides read TGTGCCAGCAGTTTACCGGGGGAGACCCAGTACTTC. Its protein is CASSLPGETQYF.

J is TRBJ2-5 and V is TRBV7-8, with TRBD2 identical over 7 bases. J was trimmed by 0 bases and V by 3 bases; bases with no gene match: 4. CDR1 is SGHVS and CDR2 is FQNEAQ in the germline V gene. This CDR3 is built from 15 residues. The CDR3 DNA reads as TGTGCCAGCAGCTTGGGAGGGGAGTACCAAGAGACCCAGTACTTC. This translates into CASSLGGEYQETQYF.